Listed below are T cell receptor beta chains from one sample, sequenced in a study of beta chain features in type 1 diabetes. Sequencing used immunoSEQ multiplex PCR; TCRdb keeps in-frame clones, though not all of them. The sample shows about 28,000 clones, less than 65% of them seen only once. Sequencing input: Tregs from blood. These receptors came from a woman younger than 45 with type 1 diabetes. Both conserved end residues are part of each CDR3. D genes are given only for firm matches. Clone size is shown for a subset of rows, as once, few, many or a class of expanded clone.

.	TRBV6-1	TRBJ2-7	TRBD1	TGTGCCAGCAGACCTCAGACAGGGGGCTACGAGCAGTACTTC	CASRPQTGGYEQYF
.	TRBV10-3	TRBJ2-1	.	TGTGCCATCAGTGAAGAGGGGGGGACGCAGTTCTTC	CAISEEGGTQFF
.	TRBV6-1	TRBJ2-2	TRBD1	TGTGCCAGCAGCGTGGACAGGGGCGGCGAGGAGCTGTTTTTT	CASSVDRGGEELFF
once	TRBV27	TRBJ2-3	.	TGTGCCAGCAGACTAGGGGATACGCAGTATTTT	CASRLGDTQYF
few	TRBV5-4	TRBJ2-2	TRBD2	TGTGCCAGCAGCTTGCAAAAGACTAGCGGGATTCATACCGGGGAGCTGTTTTTT	CASSLQKTSGIHTGELFF
.	TRBV5-4	TRBJ1-2	TRBD1	TGTGCCAGCAGCGGCGGACAGGGTGTTATTAACTATGGCTACACCTTC	CASSGGQGVINYGYTF
.	TRBV28	TRBJ2-2	TRBD1	TGTGCCAGCAGTATGGACAGGGGGGTTGCGACCGGGGAGCTGTTTTTT	CASSMDRGVATGELFF
once	TRBV9	TRBJ2-2	.	TGTGCCAGCAGCGTAGCAGGTGGGACCGGGGAGCTGTTTTTT	CASSVAGGTGELFF
.	TRBV4-2	TRBJ2-2	.	TGTGCCAGCAGCTTGGGGTCTAGCGCAAACACCGGGGAGCTGTTTTTT	CASSLGSSANTGELFF
medium-sized	TRBV4-1	TRBJ1-2	TRBD1	TGCGCCAGCAGCCAAGAGTTTGCAGGGGGGAACTATGGCTACACCTTC	CASSQEFAGGNYGYTF
.	TRBV6-1	TRBJ2-1	.	TGTGCCAGTATGAAACAGGAGATGGTCTACAATGAGCAGTTCTTC	CASMKQEMVYNEQFF
.	TRBV7-2	TRBJ1-2	.	TGTGCCAGCAGCTTCGGGGTCTATGGGGGCTACACCTTC	CASSFGVYGGYTF
.	TRBV18	TRBJ2-7	.	TGTGCCAGCTCACGAGATCGCTCCTACGAGCAGTACTTC	CASSRDRSYEQYF
.	TRBV5-1	TRBJ1-5	.	TGCGCCAGCAGCCCGACGGGGGGTAGCACTCAGCCCCAGCATTTT	CASSPTGGSTQPQHF
.	TRBV28	TRBJ1-2	.	TGTGCCAGCAGTTTATCCTCCCTGACAGGAACCTATGGCTACACCTTC	CASSLSSLTGTYGYTF
once	TRBV5-6	TRBJ1-2	.	TGTGCCAGCAGCTTCAACAGGGCCAACTATGGCTACACCTTC	CASSFNRANYGYTF
few	TRBV6-1	TRBJ2-7	TRBD2	TGTGCCAGCAGTTCGACTAGCGGGAGAGCCTACGAGCAGTACTTC	CASSSTSGRAYEQYF
once	TRBV30	TRBJ1-1	TRBD1	TGTGCCTGGAGTCAACCCTGGACAGGAGAGAACACTGAAGTTTTCTTT	CAWSQPWTGENTEVFF
.	TRBV28	TRBJ2-2	.	TGTGCCAGCAGTTTTGTGGCGGCAGCAAACACCGGGGAGCTGTTTTTT	CASSFVAAANTGELFF
few	TRBV4-1	TRBJ2-4	TRBD2	TGTGCCAGCAGCCAAGGGGGACTAGTAGACATTCAGTACTTC	CASSQGGLVDIQYF
.	TRBV14	TRBJ2-3	TRBD2	TGTGCCAGCAGCCAAGAAGCCTCTAGCGGGAGAGTCACAGATACGCAGTATTTT	CASSQEASSGRVTDTQYF
few	TRBV6-6	TRBJ2-1	TRBD2	TGTGCCAGCACCACTAGCGGGAGGGGTTCGAATGAGCAGTTCTTC	CASTTSGRGSNEQFF
few	TRBV30	TRBJ1-2	.	TGTGCCTGCCGAGAGGGCCGGGTTCACGGCTACACCTTC	CACREGRVHGYTF
.	TRBV5-8	TRBJ2-7	TRBD1	TGTGCCAGCAGCTTGGGCCCCGGGACAGGGTACCACGAGCAGTACTTC	CASSLGPGTGYHEQYF
.	TRBV29-1	TRBJ2-5	TRBD2	TGCAGCGCCTCAGAGGCGGGAGGGCCTAGGGAGACCCAGTACTTC	CSASEAGGPRETQYF
.	TRBV5-1	TRBJ2-2	.	TGCGCCAGCAGCTTGGAAGGAGGACGTACCGGGGAGCTGTTTTTT	CASSLEGGRTGELFF
.	TRBV7-3	TRBJ2-3	TRBD2	TGTGCCAGCAGCGCCCTGGGGCTAGCGGGAGATACGCAGTATTTT	CASSALGLAGDTQYF
.	TRBV7-9	TRBJ1-1	.	TGTGCCAGCAGACGGGGAATCGGTACTGAAGCTTTCTTT	CASRRGIGTEAFF
.	TRBV5-1	TRBJ2-3	.	TGCGCCAGCAGCCGGGACTCTTCTAGCACAGATACGCAGTATTTT	CASSRDSSSTDTQYF
.	TRBV19	TRBJ2-2	.	TGTGCCATTGCCTCCCGGGGTCCCGGGGAGCTGTTTTTT	CAIASRGPGELFF
.	TRBV5-1	TRBJ2-1	.	TGCGCCAGCAGCTTGGGAGGGCGACTCTCCTACAATGAGCAGTTCTTC	CASSLGGRLSYNEQFF
.	TRBV7-3	TRBJ2-7	.	TGTGCCAGCAGCTTAATCAGGGCTAGCTACGAGCAGTACTTC	CASSLIRASYEQYF
.	TRBV27	TRBJ2-2	TRBD1	TGTGCCAGCAGACCTGGGGACAGGGCTCCCACCGGGGAGCTGTTTTTT	CASRPGDRAPTGELFF
medium-sized	TRBV7-9	TRBJ2-3	TRBD2	TGTGCCAGCAGCTTCCAGACTAGCGGCACAGATACGCAGTATTTT	CASSFQTSGTDTQYF
few	TRBV6-6	TRBJ2-4	TRBD1	TGTGCCAGCAGTTCCCGACAGGGAACCAAAAACATTCAGTACTTC	CASSSRQGTKNIQYF
.	TRBV11-3	TRBJ2-2	.	TGTGCCAGCAGCTTCCAGGGTAACACCGGGGAGCTGTTTTTT	CASSFQGNTGELFF
.	TRBV4-2	TRBJ2-2	TRBD2	TGTGCCAGCAGCCAACCACGGGGGGGTAGTGACGGGGAGCTGTTTTTT	CASSQPRGGSDGELFF
.	TRBV27	TRBJ1-2	.	TGTGCCAGCAGTTTGAACAGGGATAACTATGGCTACACCTTC	CASSLNRDNYGYTF
once	TRBV13	TRBJ2-3	TRBD2	TGTGCCAGCAGCTCCGGACTAGCGGGCGCGGGGGGCACAGATACGCAGTATTTT	CASSSGLAGAGGTDTQYF
.	TRBV5-1	TRBJ2-1	TRBD2	TGCGCCAGCAGCCCGGGGACTAGCGGGAGGGGCGACAATGAGCAGTTCTTC	CASSPGTSGRGDNEQFF
few	TRBV5-1	TRBJ2-5	.	TGCGCCAGCAGCTCGGCTAGTCAAGAGACCCAGTACTTC	CASSSASQETQYF
.	TRBV27	TRBJ2-7	.	TGTGCCAGCAGTTCGGCCTACGAGCAGTACTTC	CASSSAYEQYF
.	TRBV19	TRBJ2-3	.	TGTGCCAGTATAGGGAGTTCTAGCACAGATACGCAGTATTTT	CASIGSSSTDTQYF
.	TRBV9	TRBJ2-1	.	TGTGCCAGCAGCAGGGGCTCGAAGGGATATGAGCAGTTCTTC	CASSRGSKGYEQFF
once	TRBV29-1	TRBJ1-1	TRBD1	TGCAGCGTTGCCCCGAGGACAGGCTCGTCCACTGAAGCTTTCTTT	CSVAPRTGSSTEAFF
.	TRBV25-1	TRBJ2-5	TRBD2	TGTGCCAGCAGAAGGACTAGCGGGAGGGCCGAAGAGACCCAGTACTTC	CASRRTSGRAEETQYF
.	TRBV9	TRBJ2-3	TRBD1	TGTGCCAGCAGCGTAGCTCTGCTAGCAGGGGGAGATACGCAGTATTTT	CASSVALLAGGDTQYF
.	TRBV19	TRBJ1-2	TRBD1	TGTGCCAGTAGTATAGGTTCAGGGGGCTATGGCTACACCTTC	CASSIGSGGYGYTF
.	TRBV9	TRBJ2-7	TRBD2	TGTGCCAGCAGCCCCGGACTAGCGGGGGTCGAGCAGTACTTC	CASSPGLAGVEQYF
.	TRBV7-9	TRBJ2-7	.	TGTGCCAGCGGCGTAGGTTACTACGAGCAGTACTTC	CASGVGYYEQYF